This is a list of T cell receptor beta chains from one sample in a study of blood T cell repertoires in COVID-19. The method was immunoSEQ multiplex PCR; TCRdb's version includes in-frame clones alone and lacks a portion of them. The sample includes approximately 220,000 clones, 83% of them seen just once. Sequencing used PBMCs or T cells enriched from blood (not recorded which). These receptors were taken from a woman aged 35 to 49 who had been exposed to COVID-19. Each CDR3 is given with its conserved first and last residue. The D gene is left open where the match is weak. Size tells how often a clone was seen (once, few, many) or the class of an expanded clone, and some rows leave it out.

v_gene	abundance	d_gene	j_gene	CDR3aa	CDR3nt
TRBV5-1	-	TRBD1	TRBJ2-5	CASSFGTGVQETQYF	TGCGCCAGCAGCTTTGGGACAGGGGTGCAAGAGACCCAGTACTTC
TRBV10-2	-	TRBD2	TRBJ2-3	CASSDGTSPTNTQYF	TGCGCCAGCAGTGATGGGACTAGCCCAACAAATACGCAGTATTTT
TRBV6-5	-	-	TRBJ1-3	CASSLDRPTENTIYF	TGTGCCAGCAGCTTAGACAGGCCTACCGAAAACACCATATATTTT
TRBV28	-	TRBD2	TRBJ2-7	CASSPSGGASIEQYF	TGTGCCAGCAGTCCCAGCGGGGGGGCCTCCATCGAGCAGTACTTC
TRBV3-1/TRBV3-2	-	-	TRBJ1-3	CASGFGSSGNTIYF	TGTGCCAGCGGCTTCGGGTCCTCTGGAAACACCATATATTTT
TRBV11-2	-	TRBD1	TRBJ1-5	CASSPADRGNQPQHF	TGTGCCAGCAGCCCCGCCGACAGGGGCAATCAGCCCCAGCATTTT
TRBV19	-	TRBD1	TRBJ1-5	CASSSWTGGSNQPQHF	TGTGCCAGTAGTTCCTGGACAGGGGGAAGCAATCAGCCCCAGCATTTT
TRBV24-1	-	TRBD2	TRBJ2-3	CATSDLGTSPLSQYF	TGTGCCACCAGTGATTTGGGGACTAGCCCCCTTTCGCAGTATTTT
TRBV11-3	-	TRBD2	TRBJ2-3	CASSRGTSGPTDTQYF	TGTGCCAGCAGCCGGGGGACTAGCGGGCCCACAGATACGCAGTATTTT
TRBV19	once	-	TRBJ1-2	CASSLDIDGYTF	TGTGCCAGTAGTCTGGACATTGATGGCTACACCTTC
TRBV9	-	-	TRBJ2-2	CASSVAGLQVTGELFF	TGTGCCAGCAGCGTAGCAGGACTACAAGTCACCGGGGAGCTGTTTTTT
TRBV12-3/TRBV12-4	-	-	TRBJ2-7	CASSFYLYYEQYF	TGTGCCAGCAGTTTTTACCTCTACTACGAGCAGTACTTC
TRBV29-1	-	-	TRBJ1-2	CSVDSREKDGYTF	TGCAGCGTTGATAGCAGGGAAAAGGATGGCTACACCTTC
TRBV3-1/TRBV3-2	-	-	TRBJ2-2	CASSQRGRNTGELFF	TGTGCCAGCAGCCAACGGGGGAGGAACACCGGGGAGCTGTTTTTT
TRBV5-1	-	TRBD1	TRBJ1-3	CASSLGDRLGNTIYF	TGCGCCAGCAGCTTGGGGGACAGACTTGGAAACACCATATATTTT
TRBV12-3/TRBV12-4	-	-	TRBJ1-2	CASSFSGRYGYTF	TGTGCCAGCAGTTTTTCGGGGAGGTATGGCTACACCTTC
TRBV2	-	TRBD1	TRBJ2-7	CASSEGQGHYEQYF	TGTGCCAGCAGTGAGGGACAGGGCCACTACGAGCAGTACTTC
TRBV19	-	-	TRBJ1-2	CASRMGRGFYGYTF	TGTGCCAGTAGGATGGGCAGGGGATTCTATGGCTACACCTTC
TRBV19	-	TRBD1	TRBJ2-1	CASRDRNNEQFF	TGTGCCAGTAGGGACAGGAACAATGAGCAGTTCTTC
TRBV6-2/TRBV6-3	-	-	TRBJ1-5	CASNPRTAQPQHF	TGTGCCAGCAACCCCCGTACAGCTCAGCCCCAGCATTTT
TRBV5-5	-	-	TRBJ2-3	CASSLRQFTDTQYF	TGTGCCAGCAGCTTGCGTCAGTTTACAGATACGCAGTATTTT
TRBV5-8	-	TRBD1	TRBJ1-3	CASSFIWTGGLSGNTIYF	TGTGCCAGCAGCTTCATTTGGACAGGGGGACTCTCTGGAAACACCATATATTTT
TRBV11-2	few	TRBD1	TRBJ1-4	CASSRDRAATNEKLFF	TGTGCCAGCAGCCGGGACAGGGCTGCAACTAATGAAAAACTGTTTTTT
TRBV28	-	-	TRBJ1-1	CASSPPGINISFF	TGTGCCAGCAGTCCCCCGGGAATTAATATCTCTTTCTTT
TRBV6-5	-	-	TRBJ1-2	CASSYGVTGGYTF	TGTGCCAGCAGTTACGGAGTTACTGGTGGCTACACCTTC
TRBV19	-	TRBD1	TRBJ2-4	CASSIVGQVDPIQYF	TGTGCCAGTAGTATCGTTGGACAGGTCGACCCCATTCAGTACTTC
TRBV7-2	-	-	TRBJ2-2	CASSLLGQVVGELFF	TGTGCCAGCAGCTTATTAGGTCAGGTCGTCGGGGAGCTGTTTTTT
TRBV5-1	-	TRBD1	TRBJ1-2	CASSPGQGYGYTF	TGCGCCAGCAGCCCGGGACAGGGTTATGGCTACACCTTC
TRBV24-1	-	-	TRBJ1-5	CATSDPGHPSNQPQHF	TGTGCCACCAGTGACCCGGGACACCCTAGCAATCAGCCCCAGCATTTT
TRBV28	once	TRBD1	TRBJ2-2	CASSPGTANTGELFF	TGTGCCAGCAGTCCGGGGACAGCGAACACCGGGGAGCTGTTTTTT
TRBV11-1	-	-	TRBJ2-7	CASSLAGAEQYF	TGTGCCAGCAGCTTAGCAGGGGCCGAGCAGTACTTC
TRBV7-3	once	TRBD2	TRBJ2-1	CASSRRVNLRGGVGSYNEQFF	TGTGCCAGCAGCCGCAGGGTAAACTTGCGGGGGGGCGTTGGGTCCTACAATGAGCAGTTCTTC
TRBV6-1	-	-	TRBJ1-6	CASSEQLAGYNSPLHF	TGTGCCAGCAGTGAACAGCTCGCAGGGTATAATTCACCCCTCCACTTT
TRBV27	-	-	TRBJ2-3	CASSLSPGYTDTQYF	TGTGCCAGCAGTTTATCGCCAGGGTATACAGATACGCAGTATTTT
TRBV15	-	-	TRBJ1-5	CATGSGRGNQPQHF	TGTGCCACGGGGTCGGGGAGAGGCAATCAGCCCCAGCATTTT
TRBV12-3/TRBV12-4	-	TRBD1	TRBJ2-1	CASSSGQYNEQFF	TGTGCCAGCAGTTCGGGACAGTACAATGAGCAGTTCTTC
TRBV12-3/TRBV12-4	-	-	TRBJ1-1	CASSLEVAAEAFF	TGTGCCAGCAGTTTAGAGGTGGCGGCTGAAGCTTTCTTT
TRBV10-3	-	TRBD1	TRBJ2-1	CAISDPTGTGVTSTYNEQFF	TGTGCCATCAGTGACCCGACCGGGACAGGGGTTACTTCGACCTACAATGAGCAGTTCTTC
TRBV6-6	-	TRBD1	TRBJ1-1	CASRGQGDTEAFF	TGTGCCAGCAGGGGACAGGGGGACACTGAAGCTTTCTTT
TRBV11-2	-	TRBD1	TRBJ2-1	CASSPDRGLQFF	TGTGCCAGCAGCCCGGACAGGGGTCTGCAGTTCTTC
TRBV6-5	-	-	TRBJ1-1	CASNGGNLGGGEAFF	TGTGCCAGCAACGGAGGTAATTTGGGCGGGGGTGAAGCTTTCTTT
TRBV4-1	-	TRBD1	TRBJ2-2	CASSQVEARDRATGELFF	TGCGCCAGCAGCCAAGTCGAGGCCCGGGACAGGGCCACCGGGGAGCTGTTTTTT
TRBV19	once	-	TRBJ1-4	CASSEQRGEKLFF	TGTGCCAGTAGTGAGCAGCGCGGTGAAAAACTGTTTTTT
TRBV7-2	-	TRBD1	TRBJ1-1	CAITPRQGNTEAFF	TGTGCCATCACGCCTAGACAGGGGAACACTGAAGCTTTCTTT
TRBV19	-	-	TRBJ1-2	CASSIDRRGGYTF	TGTGCCAGTAGTATAGATCGCAGGGGCGGCTACACCTTC
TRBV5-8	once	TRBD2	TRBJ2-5	CASSLALAGIGQETQYF	TGTGCCAGCAGCTTGGCCCTAGCGGGGATTGGCCAAGAGACCCAGTACTTC
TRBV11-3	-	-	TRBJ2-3	CASSFGTSTDTQYF	TGTGCCAGCAGCTTCGGGACTAGCACAGATACGCAGTATTTT
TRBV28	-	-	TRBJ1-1	CASSSVNTEAFF	TGTGCCAGCAGTTCTGTGAACACTGAAGCTTTCTTT